This T cell receptor beta chain was captured in a study of shared clonotypes between healthy human individuals (dated by TCRdb to about 2020). Study-wide context: The cohort included three men and two women between 18 and 49 years of age. To increase sequencing depth and limit assay-specific biases, TCR repertoire library preparation and sequencing were carried out by different laboratories using diverse techniques. Per donor, leukapheresis produced somewhere between about 0.9 and 9.5 billion PBMCs. Blood TCR repertoires of a handful of healthy adults were deeply sequenced to estimate repertoire size and the extent of clonotype sharing between individuals. For each donor, CD4 naive and CD4 memory were each given three plates, CD8 naive was given two plates, and CD8 memory was given one plate. Broader findings and caveats from the paper: Based on pairwise subsampling, the degree of clonotype sharing among donors was expected to be affected by sequencing depth. Estimated clonotype richness was generally larger for naive than for memory subsets. Sampling was restricted to blood, and TCR repertoires in tissues likely differ from the TCR repertoires found in blood. Compared with non-shared clonotypes, the clonotypes found in all four sorted-subset donors had higher generation probabilities. The genetic and exposure-history diversity represented was limited by the small number of donors. Across a few donors, about 4.5% of naive CD4, around 3.5% of naive CD8, under 2.5% of memory CD4, and around 0.4% of memory CD8 clonotypes were shared. Rarefaction of sorted-subset datasets indicated incomplete sequencing despite the large sequencing depth.

CDR1 and CDR2, looked up from the germline V gene, are MDHEN and SYDVKM. Ends trimmed: V by 6 bases, J by 9 bases; bases unmatched to a gene: 7. Including the terminal cysteine and phenylalanine, the CDR3 comprises 13 residues. Only the CDR3 part of the read is kept: 39 bases, read in frame from the first base. Worth noting for this clone: The antigen it binds to is not known. No base quality information exists; no much larger clone differs at one position.

TCR CDR3 regions were amplified from genomic DNA by multiplex PCR using the deep immunoSEQ assay. For each cell subset, the extracted genomic DNA was distributed evenly across all wells of several immunoSEQ 96-well plates, and each plate served as one replicate. Each replicate PCR for sorted subsets received around 200 ng genomic DNA, equal to about 30,000 T cell genomes. Purified libraries were quantified with a Qubit 3.0 fluorometer, sized on a Bioanalyzer 2100, and re-quantified with the KAPA Library Quantification kit. Every immunoSEQ 96-well plate was sequenced on a dedicated single-read 150-cycle Illumina NextSeq 550 flow cell. The study's processing was this. Because the immunoSEQ output included only junctional sequences and no quality scores, the filtering could not be the same as the filtering used for full-length reads. To assign V/J genes and CDR3, sequences were annotated against IMGT germline references using PyIR, a Python wrapper for IgBLAST v1.9. Reads were removed for weak V/J assignments (E-value above 1e-6), missing CDR3, stop codons, out-of-frame junctions, or ambiguous translated residues. A V3J clonotype was defined by an identical inferred V gene, J gene, and CDR3 amino acid sequence. To compute the percentage overlap between repertoires, the number of shared unique clonotypes was divided by the size of the smaller repertoire. RTK rarefaction, the Chao1 estimator, and Recon v2.1 estimates of unobserved clonotypes were used to assess repertoire richness. For all TCRbeta clonotypes obtained by the gDNA method from four donors, generation probabilities were computed with OLGA. The source is immuneACCESS, and TCRdb retained only in-frame sequences with V and J called. Part of the clones is not carried over; for the studies checked, unresolved V genes explain less than half of this, and the remainder is unexplained. That table furnishes V, J and clone size, whereas the DNA furnished D and trimming. Within this sample are over a million clones, with around 97% of them counted one time only. Over 1% of the sample is taken by the ten largest.

Healthy HIV-negative adults with no recently reported acute infections or vaccinations were included as donors. All donors were Caucasian adults living in Nashville, Tennessee, USA. CD4+ T cells were enriched by magnetic negative selection, after which naive cells were positively selected on CD45RA and the negative fraction was taken as the memory subset. Blood was obtained by leukapheresis, after which PBMCs were separated by Ficoll-Histopaque density gradient centrifugation and cryopreserved in liquid nitrogen vapor phase. Analytical flow cytometry was used to check the purity and quantity of every magnetically sorted T cell population. Each sorted fraction had its genomic DNA isolated and then quantified by UV absorbance on a Nanodrop 2000c.

The chain was built from TRBV28 and TRBJ1-5; 8 middle bases align to TRBD1. Sequencing used naive CD4+ T cells sorted from blood. Sample cell subset or site, as interpreted from the label and publication: CD45RA+ positively selected. The clonotype originates from a man under 40 in good health. The nucleotide sequence is TGTGCCAGCAGCTCCAGGGGGCCTTTGCCCCAGCATTTT. Its coded protein is CASSSRGPLPQHF.